This T cell receptor (beta chain) originates from a study of blood T cell repertoires in COVID-19. This table comes from immunoSEQ multiplex PCR, and its TCRdb copy is limited to in-frame clones, with some not included. The table has 330,000 or so clones, roughly 84% seen once. The sample holds many counts of this clone. Additional DNA sequences in this sample encode the identical CDR3. Germline CDR1 is LGHDT and CDR2 is YNNKEL (reference sequence). V lost 4 bases and J lost 3; bases outside the gene matches: 11. The CDR3 is made up of 16 amino acids. This chain links TRBV3-1 (or the pseudogene TRBV3-2) with TRBJ1-1, with 7 bases identical to TRBD1. The receptor comes from a woman aged 25 to 45 who had recovered from COVID-19. Sequences were obtained from PBMCs or T cells enriched from blood (not recorded which). CDR3: CASSLDLDREDTEAFF. CDR3 DNA: TGTGCCAGCAGCCTAGACCTCGACAGGGAGGACACTGAAGCTTTCTTT.